What follows describes a single T cell receptor beta chain. Its matching antigen is unknown. V was clipped by 0 bases and J by 8 bases, with 15 bases between them. CDR1 and CDR2 (germline): SGHRS, YFSETQ. The CDR3 covers 16 residues. The sample comes from a study of radiotherapy plus CTLA-4 blockade in lung cancer. Study as a whole: Roughly 17% of enrolled patients responded objectively, and roughly 30% had disease control. Study-wide findings and caveats: TCR clones originating in tumors grew in number in blood after radiotherapy plus ipilimumab.

Those patients who had chemo-refractory metastatic non-small-cell lung cancer were given focal radiation along with CTLA-4 blockade through ipilimumab. Only in-frame clones appear in the TCRdb table, and some are missing; sequencing was by immunoSEQ multiplex PCR. The sample includes nearly 110,000 clones, approximately 87% of them seen just once. The chain recombines TRBV5-1 with TRBJ1-6; D possibly corresponds to TRBD1 (5 bases). The origin of this receptor is a human donor with non-small cell lung cancer that progressed on radiotherapy plus ipilimumab. Some clones in this sample may be carry-over from other donors' samples. The specimen was peripheral blood, collected from a patient treated with radiotherapy plus ipilimumab. This CDR3 is CASSLGGSGLDSPLHF. CDR3 DNA: TGCGCCAGCAGCTTGGGAGGATCAGGGCTTGATTCACCCCTCCACTTT. The full variable domain, with the rest looked up from reference TRBV5-1 and TRBJ1-6, is KAGVTQTPRYLIKTRGQQVTLSCSPISGHRSVSWYQQTPGQGLQFLFEYFSETQRNKGNFPGRFSGRQFSNSRSEMNVSTLELGDSALYLCASSLGGSGLDSPLHFGNGTRLTVT.